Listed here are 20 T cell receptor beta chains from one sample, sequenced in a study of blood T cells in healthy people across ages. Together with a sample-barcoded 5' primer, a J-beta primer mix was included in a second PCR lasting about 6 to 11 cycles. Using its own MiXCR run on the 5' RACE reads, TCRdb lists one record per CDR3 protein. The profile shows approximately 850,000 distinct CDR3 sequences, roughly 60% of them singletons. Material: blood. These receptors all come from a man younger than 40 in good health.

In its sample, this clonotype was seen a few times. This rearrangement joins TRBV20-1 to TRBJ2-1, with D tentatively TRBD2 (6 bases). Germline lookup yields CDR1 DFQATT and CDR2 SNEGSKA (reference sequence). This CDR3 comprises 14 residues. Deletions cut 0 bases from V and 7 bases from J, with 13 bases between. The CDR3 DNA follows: TGCAGTGCTAGAGATCCCCTAGCGTCGAATGAGCAGTTCTTC. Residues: CSARDPLASNEQFF.

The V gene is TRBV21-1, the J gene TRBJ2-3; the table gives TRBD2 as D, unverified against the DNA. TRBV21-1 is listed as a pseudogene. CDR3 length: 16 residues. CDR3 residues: CASSTIFSVPPDTQYF. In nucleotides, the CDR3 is TGTGCCAGCAGTACGATATTTTCAGTCCCCCCAGATACGCAGTATTTT.

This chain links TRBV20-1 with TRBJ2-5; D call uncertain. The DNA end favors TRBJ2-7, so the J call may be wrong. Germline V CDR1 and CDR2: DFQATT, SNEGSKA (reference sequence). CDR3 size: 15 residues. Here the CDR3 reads CSAREERAPTYEQYF. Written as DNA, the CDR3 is TGCAGTGCTAGAGAGGAACGAGCGCCCACCTACGAGCAGTACTTC.

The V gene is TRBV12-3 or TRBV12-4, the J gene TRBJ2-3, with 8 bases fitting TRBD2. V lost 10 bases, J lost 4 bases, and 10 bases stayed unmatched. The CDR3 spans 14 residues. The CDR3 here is CAIHGGGRADTQYF. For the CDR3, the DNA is TGTGCCATCCATGGCGGGGGGAGAGCAGATACGCAGTATTTT.

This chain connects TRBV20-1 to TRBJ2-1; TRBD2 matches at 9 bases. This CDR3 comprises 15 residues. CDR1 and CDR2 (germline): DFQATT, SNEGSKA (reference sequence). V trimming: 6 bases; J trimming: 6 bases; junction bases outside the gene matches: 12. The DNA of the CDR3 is TGCAGTGCCCAAGTAGTGAGACTAGCGGTCAATGAGCAGTTCTTC. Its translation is CSAQVVRLAVNEQFF.

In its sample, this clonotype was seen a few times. The CDR3 DNA reads as TGTGCCAGCAGTTCTAGCGGGAGAGAAAGGGAGCAGTACTTC. This encodes CASSSSGREREQYF. V and J are TRBV6-5 and TRBJ2-7; 10 positions agree with TRBD2. The V gene's germline CDR1 is MNHEY and CDR2 SVGAGI. The CDR3 length is 14 residues. The ends lost 4 bases at V and 7 bases at J; junction bases unmatched: 7.

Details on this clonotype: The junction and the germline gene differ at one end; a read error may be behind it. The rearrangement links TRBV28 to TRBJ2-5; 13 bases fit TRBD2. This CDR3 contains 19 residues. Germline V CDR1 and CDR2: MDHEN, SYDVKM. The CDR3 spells CASSRAPGLAGKYQEIQYF. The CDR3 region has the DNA TGTGCCAGCAGCCGCGCACCGGGACTAGCGGGGAAGTACCAAGAGATCCAGTACTTC.

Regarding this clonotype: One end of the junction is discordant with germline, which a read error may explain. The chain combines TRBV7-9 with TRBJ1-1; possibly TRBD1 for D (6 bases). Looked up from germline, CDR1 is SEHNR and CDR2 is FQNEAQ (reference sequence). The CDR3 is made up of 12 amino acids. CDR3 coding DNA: TGTTCCAGCAGCAACAGGGCGGAATTGGCTTTCTTT. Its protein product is CSSSNRAELAFF.

The CDR3 DNA reads TGCGCCAGCAGCTTGGTAGCCAAGGACAGCAATCAGCCCCAGCATTTT. Protein product: CASSLVAKDSNQPQHF. The chain carries TRBV5-1 and TRBJ1-5; no clear D. Germline CDR1 and CDR2: SGHRS and YFSETQ. The V end lost 0 bases, the J end lost 1 base, and 11 bases lay between the germline ends. This CDR3 has 16 amino acids.

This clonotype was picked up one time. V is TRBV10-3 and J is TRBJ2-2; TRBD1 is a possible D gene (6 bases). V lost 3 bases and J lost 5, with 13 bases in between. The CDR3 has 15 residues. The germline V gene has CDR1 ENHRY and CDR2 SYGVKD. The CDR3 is CAISDSGGATGELFF. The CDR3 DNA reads TGTGCCATCAGTGATAGTGGGGGCGCGACCGGGGAGCTGTTTTTT.

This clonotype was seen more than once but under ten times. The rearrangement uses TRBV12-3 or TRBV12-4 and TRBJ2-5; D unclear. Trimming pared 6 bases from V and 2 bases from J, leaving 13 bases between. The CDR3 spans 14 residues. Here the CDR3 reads CASSPTPGQETQYF. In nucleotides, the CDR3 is TGTGCCAGCAGCCCTACCCCGGGTCAAGAGACCCAGTACTTC.

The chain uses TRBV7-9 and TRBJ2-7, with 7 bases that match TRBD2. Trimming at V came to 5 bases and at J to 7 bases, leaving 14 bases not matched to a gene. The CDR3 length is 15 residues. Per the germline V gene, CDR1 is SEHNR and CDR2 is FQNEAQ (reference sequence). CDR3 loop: CASSLGPSGYNEQYF. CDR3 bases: TGTGCCAGCAGCCTGGGTCCTAGCGGCTACAATGAGCAGTACTTC.

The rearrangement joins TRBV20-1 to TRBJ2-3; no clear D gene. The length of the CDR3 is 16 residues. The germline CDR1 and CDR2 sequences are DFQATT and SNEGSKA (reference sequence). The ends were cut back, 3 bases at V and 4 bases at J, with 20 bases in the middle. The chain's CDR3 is CSASDNLMVFADTQYF. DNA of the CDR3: TGCAGTGCTAGTGACAATCTTATGGTCTTTGCAGATACGCAGTATTTT.

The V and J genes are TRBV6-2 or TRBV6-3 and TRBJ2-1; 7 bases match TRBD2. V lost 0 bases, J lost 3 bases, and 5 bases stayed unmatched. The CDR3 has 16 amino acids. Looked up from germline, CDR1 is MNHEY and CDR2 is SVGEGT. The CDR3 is CASSYSGSGDYNEQFF. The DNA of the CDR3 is TGTGCCAGCAGTTACTCTGGGAGCGGGGACTACAATGAGCAGTTCTTC.

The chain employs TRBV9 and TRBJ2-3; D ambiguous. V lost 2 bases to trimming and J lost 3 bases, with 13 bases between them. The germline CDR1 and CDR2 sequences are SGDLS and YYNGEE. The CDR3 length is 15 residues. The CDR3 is CASSVGAGSTDTQYF. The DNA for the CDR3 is TGTGCCAGCAGCGTCGGCGCAGGATCGACAGATACGCAGTATTTT.

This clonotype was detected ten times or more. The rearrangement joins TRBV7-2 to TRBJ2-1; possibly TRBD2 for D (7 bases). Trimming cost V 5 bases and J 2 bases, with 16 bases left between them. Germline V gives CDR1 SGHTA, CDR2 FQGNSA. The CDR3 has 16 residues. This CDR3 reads CASSPLAGATYNEQFF. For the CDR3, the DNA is TGTGCCAGCAGCCCTCTCGCGGGGGCCACCTACAATGAGCAGTTCTTC. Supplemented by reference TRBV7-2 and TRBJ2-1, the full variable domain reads GAGVSQSPSNKVTEKGKDVELRCDPISGHTALYWYRQSLGQGLEFLIYFQGNSAPDKSGLPSDRFSAERTGGSVSTLTIQRTQQEDSAVYLCASSPLAGATYNEQFFGPGTRLTVL.

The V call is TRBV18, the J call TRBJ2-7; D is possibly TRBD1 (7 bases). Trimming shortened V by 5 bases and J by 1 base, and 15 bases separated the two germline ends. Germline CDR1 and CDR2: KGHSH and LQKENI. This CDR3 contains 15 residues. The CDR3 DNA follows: TGTGCCAGCTCATCAGGAGGGGACAGATCCTACGAGCAGTACTTC. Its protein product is CASSSGGDRSYEQYF.

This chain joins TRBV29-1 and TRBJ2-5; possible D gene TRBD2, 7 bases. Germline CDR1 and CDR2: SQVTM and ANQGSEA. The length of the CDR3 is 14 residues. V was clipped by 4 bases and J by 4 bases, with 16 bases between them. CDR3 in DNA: TGCAGCGTTGGAGAGGGGGGGATGGGAGAGACCCAGTACTTC. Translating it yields CSVGEGGMGETQYF. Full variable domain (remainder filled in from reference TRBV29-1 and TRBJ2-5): SAVISQKPSRDICQRGTSLTIQCQVDSQVTMMFWYRQQPGQSLTLIATANQGSEATYESGFVIDKFPISRPNLTFSTLTVSNMSPEDSSIYLCSVGEGGMGETQYFGPGTRLLVL.

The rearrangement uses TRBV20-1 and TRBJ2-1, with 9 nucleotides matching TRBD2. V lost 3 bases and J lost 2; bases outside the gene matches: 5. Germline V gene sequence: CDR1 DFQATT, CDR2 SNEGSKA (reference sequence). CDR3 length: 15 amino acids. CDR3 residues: CSASRAGGPYNEQFF. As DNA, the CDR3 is TGCAGTGCTAGTAGAGCGGGGGGACCCTACAATGAGCAGTTCTTC.

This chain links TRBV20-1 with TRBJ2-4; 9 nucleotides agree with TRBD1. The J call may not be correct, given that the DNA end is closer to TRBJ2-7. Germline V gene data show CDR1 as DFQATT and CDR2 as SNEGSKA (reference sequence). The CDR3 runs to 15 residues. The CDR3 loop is CSARRGTGQENEQYF. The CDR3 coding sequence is TGCAGTGCTAGAAGAGGGACAGGGCAGGAGAACGAGCAGTACTTC.